This entry concerns a single TCR beta chain. Its antigen is unknown. The data belong to a study of beta chain features in type 1 diabetes. As for the study in general: Cell yields, gender and age were comparable in patients and healthy donors.

Study results and limitations: VDJ junctions in type 1 diabetes patients carried more deletions and fewer insertions.

Of the isolated RNA, all was reverse transcribed, and so the sequenced material was expressed TCRB transcripts. The protocol was immunoSEQ multiplex PCR, while the TCRdb copy is restricted to in-frame clones and leaves out a portion. This repertoire shows fewer than 900,000 clones, 17% found once; its top ten account for around 0.02%. Staining for CD45RO/CCR7/CD25/CD127/CD95/CD27 allowed sorting of CD4+ naive, central memory, regulatory and stem cell-like memory cells. CDR3 size: 12 residues. Germline CDR1 is MNHNY and CDR2 is SVGAGI (reference sequence). Trimming stripped 8 bases from V and 3 bases from J, with 7 bases between.

The J gene is TRBJ2-2, the V gene TRBV6-6; D is uncertain. Material for sequencing was naive CD4+ T cells from blood. This sequence originates from a woman aged 18-29 years in good health. The CDR3 reads CASSSYTGELFF. CDR3 nucleotide sequence: TGTGCCAGCTCCTCCTACACCGGGGAGCTGTTTTTT.